This is a list of T cell receptor beta chains from one sample in a study of CD8 T cells in ankylosing spondylitis. TCRdb used MiXCR to reprocess the 5' RACE reads, holding one entry per CDR3 protein. The repertoire consists of fewer than 550,000 distinct CDR3 sequences, with under 5.5% occurring once and the leading ten covering roughly 3.5%. The material sequenced was blood, either unsorted or a sorted T cell fraction (not recorded which). The source of these receptors is a male donor with ankylosing spondylitis. Each CDR3 is given with its conserved first and last residue. A D gene is named only where the DNA matches it firmly. Size tells how often a clone was seen, or its class if it is expanded.

>14|many|TRBV29-1|TRBJ2-3|TRBD1
TGCAGCGTTGAAGGGTCAGGGGGCCCAGATACGCAGTATTTT
CSVEGSGGPDTQYF
>12|many|TRBV2|TRBJ1-1|.
TGTGCCAGCACTCACTCCCCTCCTGAAGCTTTCTTT
CASTHSPPEAFF
>16|many|TRBV6-5|TRBJ2-1|.
TGTGCCAGCAGTTATACCGCGGTTAACTCCTACAATGAGCAGTTCTTC
CASSYTAVNSYNEQFF
>15|many|TRBV5-1|TRBJ1-1|.
TGCGCCAGCAGCTTGGACAGGAGCATGAACACTGAAGCTTTCTTT
CASSLDRSMNTEAFF
>14|many|TRBV29-1|TRBJ2-3|.
TGCAGCGTCTTCTTGGCGCTTAGCACAGATACGCAGTATTTT
CSVFLALSTDTQYF
>16|many|TRBV5-5|TRBJ1-2|TRBD1
TGTGCCAGCAGCCCGGGACAGGGGCCACCTAACTATGGCTACACCTTC
CASSPGQGPPNYGYTF
>15|many|TRBV5-1|TRBJ2-2|.
TGCGCCAGCAGCCAGGGGACGGAGGGGGCCGGGGAGCTGTTTTTT
CASSQGTEGAGELFF
>15|few|TRBV9|TRBJ2-2|.
TGTGCCAGCAGCCCTCGGGAGGGGGCCTACGGGGAGCTGTTTTTT
CASSPREGAYGELFF
>14|many|TRBV29-1|TRBJ2-5|.
TGCAGCGTTCTAAGGACTCCCGAAACGGGGACCCAGTACTTC
CSVLRTPETGTQYF
>15|many|TRBV10-3|TRBJ2-3|.
TGTGCCATCAGTGCCCAGCTAAGTTCTACAGATACGCAGTATTTT
CAISAQLSSTDTQYF
>13|many|TRBV6-8|TRBJ1-5|.
TGTGCCAGCCCTAGACTGTGCAATCAGCCCCAGCATTTT
CASPRLCNQPQHF
>14|many|TRBV20-1|TRBJ2-2|TRBD2
TGCAGTGCCATAGCGGGTTGGAACACCGGGGAGCTGTTTTTT
CSAIAGWNTGELFF
>14|many|TRBV10-3|TRBJ1-1|.
TGTGCCATCAGTGATAAAGGGGCAGGAGCTGAAGCTTTCTTT
CAISDKGAGAEAFF
>13|many|TRBV27|TRBJ1-1|.
TGTGCCAGCAGTTTGGGGACATTCACTGAAGCTTTCTTT
CASSLGTFTEAFF
>12|many|TRBV29-1|TRBJ2-7|.
TGCAGCGTTGGGGGGCTCTCCTACGAGCAGTACTTC
CSVGGLSYEQYF
>14|many|TRBV29-1|TRBJ2-3|.
TGCAGCGTTGTCGGGGGACCCCGCACAGATACGCAGTATTTT
CSVVGGPRTDTQYF
>15|many|TRBV4-3|TRBJ2-2|TRBD1
TGCGCCAGCAGCCGGGGGACAGGGGTCACCGGGGAGCTGTTTTTT
CASSRGTGVTGELFF
>13|many|TRBV5-6|TRBJ1-2|.
TGTGCCAGCAGCTTGGATGGGGGAAATGGCTACACCTTC
CASSLDGGNGYTF
>13|few|TRBV6-5|TRBJ1-2|.
TGTGCCAGCAGGGCTCTTTCTAACTATGGCTACACCTTC
CASRALSNYGYTF
>14|many|TRBV28|TRBJ2-7|.
TGTGCCAGCCTACAGCAGGGGAGGTCCTACGAGCAGTACTTC
CASLQQGRSYEQYF
>13|many|TRBV5-1|TRBJ1-4|.
TGCGCCAGCAGCTGGAGTCCTAATGAAAAACTGTTTTTT
CASSWSPNEKLFF
>15|many|TRBV4-3|TRBJ1-6|.
TGCGCCAGCACCCGAGGGACATCGTATAATTCACCCCTCCACTTT
CASTRGTSYNSPLHF
>13|many|TRBV7-9|TRBJ2-7|.
TGTGCCAGCAGCGCCTATACCTCCTACGAGCAGTACTTC
CASSAYTSYEQYF